The 27 T cell receptor beta chains presented below share a single source sample, sequenced in a study of PD-1 blockade in classical Hodgkin lymphoma. Only in-frame clones appear in the TCRdb table, and some are missing; sequencing was by immunoSEQ multiplex PCR. The table has 80,000 to 100,000 clones, around 93% seen once; the top ten hold less than 2%. The time point here: cycle 4 day 1 (C4D1), after around six weeks of nivolumab. Relapse was seen in all patients after autologous stem cell transplantation, and brentuximab vedotin exposure was variable. The material was peripheral blood mononuclear cells (PBMCs), obtained before the fourth cycle of nivolumab. All receptors derive from a human donor with classical Hodgkin lymphoma.

The chain combines TRBV10-1 with TRBJ2-7; 9 bases map to TRBD1. CDR3 length: 14 amino acids. Germline V gene lookup returns CDR1 WNHNN and CDR2 SYGVQD (reference sequence). The ends lost 2 bases at V and 3 bases at J; junction bases unmatched: 2. CDR3 DNA sequence: TGCGCCAGCAGTGAGAAGGACAGGGGCTACGAGCAGTACTTC. Amino acid sequence: CASSEKDRGYEQYF.

This chain uses TRBV19 with TRBJ2-7; 11 nucleotides line up with TRBD1. The germline V gene encodes CDR1 LNHDA and CDR2 SQIVND (reference sequence). After removal of 6 bases from V and 3 bases from J, the junction contained 1 base not matched to a gene. CDR3 length: 13 amino acids. In DNA form, the CDR3 reads TGTGCCAGTAGGGACAGGGGGCTCTACGAGCAGTACTTC. It codes for CASRDRGLYEQYF.

The rearrangement uses TRBV4-1 and TRBJ2-1; unclear D gene. The CDR3 extends over 14 amino acids. Germline loops: CDR1 MGHRA, CDR2 YSYEKL. Trimming took off 1 base at V and 5 bases at J, with 9 bases between the two ends. The CDR3 loop reads CASSQGFGHNEQFF. The CDR3 DNA is TGCGCCAGCAGCCAAGGCTTCGGTCACAATGAGCAGTTCTTC.

The J gene is TRBJ2-7, the V gene TRBV28; tentatively, D is TRBD1 (5 bases). Germline V gene data show CDR1 as MDHEN and CDR2 as SYDVKM. Trimming left V 7 bases short and J 3 bases short, with 19 bases between. The CDR3 is made up of 15 amino acids. This CDR3 reads CASTLHDSEYYEQYF. The CDR3 nucleotides are TGTGCCAGCACACTCCATGACAGCGAATACTACGAGCAGTACTTC.

V and J are TRBV6-1 and TRBJ2-7; D gene unclear. With 1 base removed from V and 0 bases from J, the gap between germline ends came to 10 bases. Germline CDR1 reads MNHNS; CDR2 reads SASEGT. The CDR3 sequence is 15 residues long. In nucleotides, the CDR3 is TGTGCCAGCAGTGAAGGGGGTTACAGCTCCTACGAGCAGTACTTC. Protein: CASSEGGYSSYEQYF.

The chain combines TRBV11-2 with TRBJ1-1; no reliable D call. Germline CDR1 is SGHAT and CDR2 is FQNNGV. V lost 5 bases and J 2 bases, leaving 15 bases between the germline ends. CDR3 length: 15 residues. CDR3 in DNA: TGTGCCAGCAGCCCTCCTCGGACGGGTAACACTGAAGCTTTCTTT. Residues: CASSPPRTGNTEAFF.

This rearrangement joins TRBV7-6 to TRBJ2-2, with TRBD2 matching over 8 bases. CDR1 and CDR2 from the germline V gene are SGHVS and FNYEAQ. Trimming removed 3 bases from V and 2 bases from J; junction bases left unmatched: 2. This CDR3 has 15 amino acids. The CDR3 coding sequence is TGTGCCAGCAGCTTCGTAGCGGGAAACACCGGGGAGCTGTTTTTT. Translating gives CASSFVAGNTGELFF.

The rearrangement uses TRBV5-6 and TRBJ2-7; D is perhaps TRBD1 (7 bases). V lost 3 bases to trimming and J lost 1 base, with 14 bases between them. This CDR3 has 15 amino acids. CDR1 and CDR2 (germline): SGHDT, YYEEEE. CDR3 coding DNA: TGTGCCAGCAGCTCCAACAGGGGAGGATCCTACGAGCAGTACTTC. Translation gives CASSSNRGGSYEQYF.

CDR3 sequence (DNA): TGTGCCAGCAGTTTGGTCATCCCCTCAGGAGGCGGCTACACCTTC. This encodes CASSLVIPSGGGYTF. The chain couples TRBV27 to TRBJ1-2; D is uncertain. V was shortened by 3 bases and J by 8 bases, with 19 bases between the two germline ends. Germline V lookup: CDR1 MNHEY, CDR2 SMNVEV (reference sequence). The CDR3 is 15 residues long.

The chain joins TRBV9 to TRBJ1-2; D unclear. This CDR3 spans 14 amino acids. Trimming shortened V by 4 bases and J by 4 bases, and 14 bases separated the two germline ends. Germline V gene sequence: CDR1 SGDLS, CDR2 YYNGEE. The CDR3 loop reads CASSPLGEIYGYTF. The CDR3 coding sequence is TGTGCCAGCAGCCCCTTGGGAGAAATCTATGGCTACACCTTC.

The chain combines TRBV28 with TRBJ2-7; 10 bases agree with TRBD2. The CDR3 length is 19 residues. V lost 3 bases to trimming and J lost 3 bases; unmatched junction nucleotides: 17. CDR1 MDHEN and CDR2 SYDVKM come from the germline V gene. CDR3 sequence reads: CASSFPPPVSGRSYYEQYF. CDR3 coding DNA: TGTGCCAGCAGTTTCCCGCCACCTGTTAGCGGGAGGTCCTACTACGAGCAGTACTTC.

The chain recombines TRBV5-1 with TRBJ1-1; D is unclear. Trimming pared 2 bases from V and 8 bases from J, leaving 19 bases between. CDR1 SGHRS and CDR2 YFSETQ come from the germline V gene. The CDR3 consists of 15 residues. DNA for the CDR3: TGCGCCAGCAGCTTACGACCCGGGCAGACACTCGAAGCTTTCTTT. Translation gives CASSLRPGQTLEAFF.

This CDR3 is CAWSWSGTGANVLTF. The CDR3 nucleotides are TGTGCCTGGAGTTGGAGCGGGACCGGGGCCAACGTCCTGACTTTC. The V and J genes are TRBV30 and TRBJ2-6; 7 nucleotides match TRBD2. J was trimmed by 4 bases and V by 2 bases; bases with no gene match: 5. This CDR3 region has 15 residues. CDR1 is GTSNPN and CDR2 is SVGIG in the germline V gene (reference sequence).

The chain carries TRBV2 and TRBJ1-5; D uncertain. V lost 5 bases to trimming and J lost 3 bases, with 5 bases between them. Germline V gives CDR1 SNHLY, CDR2 FYNNEI. This CDR3 has 12 residues. The CDR3 spells CASSRNNQPQHF. CDR3 sequence (DNA): TGTGCCAGCAGTCGGAACAATCAGCCCCAGCATTTT.

The rearrangement links TRBV30 to TRBJ1-1; no reliable D call. With 5 bases removed from V and 6 bases from J, the gap between germline ends came to 19 bases. Germline CDR1 is GTSNPN and CDR2 is SVGIG (reference sequence). The CDR3 sequence is 14 residues long. CDR3 bases: TGTGCCTGGCACTTCCGAAAAACTCCCCCTGAAGCTTTCTTT. Amino acid sequence: CAWHFRKTPPEAFF. Variable domain in full (rest from reference TRBV30 and TRBJ1-1): SQTIHQWPATLVQPVGSPLSLECTVEGTSNPNLYWYRQAAGRGLQLLFYSVGIGQISSEVPQNLSASRPQDRQFILSSKKLLLSDSGFYLCAWHFRKTPPEAFFGQGTRLTVV.

This chain uses TRBV5-1 with TRBJ2-1; 8 bases are a match to TRBD2. With 6 bases clipped from V and 9 bases from J, the junction kept 5 bases outside the gene matches. CDR3 length equals 12 residues. Germline values: CDR1 SGHRS, CDR2 YFSETQ. CDR3 amino acids: CASNGRGLEQFF. The CDR3, as DNA: TGCGCCAGCAACGGGAGGGGACTTGAGCAGTTCTTC.

This sequence joins TRBV2 and TRBJ2-7; TRBD2 matches 8 bases. CDR1 and CDR2 from the germline V gene are SNHLY and FYNNEI. The CDR3 loop spans 15 amino acids. The V and J ends lost 1 base and 4 bases, in that order; junction bases with no gene match: 6. The CDR3 bases are TGTGCCAGCAGTGAAGTTCCGGGAGGGCCATACGAGCAGTACTTC. Translated: CASSEVPGGPYEQYF.

The table lists this clone with a count of one. The rearrangement links TRBV19 to TRBJ2-5; D could derive from TRBD1 or TRBD2 (6 bases each). Germline V gives CDR1 LNHDA, CDR2 SQIVND (reference sequence). Trimming removed 10 bases from V and 4 bases from J, with 10 bases in between. The CDR3 loop spans 11 amino acids. CDR3 region: CATKGGETQYF. The CDR3 DNA follows: TGTGCCACCAAGGGGGGAGAGACCCAGTACTTC.

The V call is TRBV5-1, the J call TRBJ2-2, with D maybe TRBD1 (5 bases). This CDR3 has 13 residues. Germline V gene lookup returns CDR1 SGHRS and CDR2 YFSETQ. Trimming took 3 bases from V and 5 from J, leaving 8 bases between them. CDR3 loop: CASSSRATGELFF. The CDR3 nucleotides read TGCGCCAGCAGCTCCAGGGCTACCGGGGAGCTGTTTTTT.

The chain carries TRBV2 and TRBJ2-5; D might be TRBD1 (5 bases). The assigned J gene may be wrong: the sequence end matches TRBJ2-7 better. The CDR3 has 17 amino acids. Germline CDR1 reads SNHLY; CDR2 reads FYNNEI. The CDR3 sequence is CASSEAVGQAYSYEQYF. CDR3 nucleotides: TGTGCCAGCAGTGAAGCAGTGGGGCAGGCCTACTCCTACGAGCAGTACTTC.

The CDR3 bases are TGTGCCAGCAGTGAGGGCAGGCCTAACTATGGCTACACCTTC. As protein: CASSEGRPNYGYTF. The chain couples TRBV2 to TRBJ1-2; no clear D gene. V dropped 3 bases and J dropped 0 bases, with 8 bases sitting between them. Germline CDR1 is SNHLY and CDR2 is FYNNEI. The CDR3 is 14 residues long.

This sequence joins TRBV6-5 and TRBJ2-7; TRBD1 matches at 11 bases. Per germline, CDR1 MNHEY and CDR2 SVGAGI. J lost 4 bases, V lost 2 bases, and 7 bases had no gene match. The CDR3 spans 16 residues. The CDR3 DNA follows: TGTGCCAGCAGTTACGCTTCCGGGACAGGGGGATACGAGCAGTACTTC. It yields the protein CASSYASGTGGYEQYF.

The CDR3 nucleotides read TGCACCAGCAGCCAAGATCACAAGCCGGCAGTATCCTTCGACGAGCAGTACTTC. Protein sequence: CTSSQDHKPAVSFDEQYF. The V and J genes are TRBV1 and TRBJ2-7. TRBV1 is an annotated pseudogene. This CDR3 has 18 amino acids.

The chain recombines TRBV30 with TRBJ1-1; D might be TRBD1 (5 bases). The V gene lost 0 bases and the J gene lost 1 base, with 9 bases spanning the gap. The CDR3 runs to 14 residues. In germline, CDR1 is GTSNPN, CDR2 SVGIG (reference sequence). In nucleotides, the CDR3 is TGTGCCTGGAGTGTACGACAGACGAACACTGAAGCTTTCTTT. Its translation: CAWSVRQTNTEAFF.

The chain couples TRBV14 to TRBJ2-5, with 11 bases lining up with TRBD2. Looked up from germline, CDR1 is SGHDN and CDR2 is FVKESK. This CDR3 is built from 15 residues. V shed 4 bases, J shed 2 bases, and the junction held 3 bases outside the gene matches. DNA for the CDR3: TGTGCCAGCAGCCTGGGGACTAGCGGACAAGAGACCCAGTACTTC. It is translated as CASSLGTSGQETQYF.

The chain combines TRBV28 with TRBJ1-4; 8 bases map to TRBD1. The junction had 8 bases not matched to a gene; V was cut back by 3 bases and J by 8 bases. CDR3 length: 15 residues. In germline, CDR1 is MDHEN, CDR2 SYDVKM. The CDR3 bases are TGTGCCAGCAGTTTCTACAGGGGGATGGGCGAAAAACTGTTTTTT. Translation: CASSFYRGMGEKLFF.

This clone appeared once. The genes are TRBV18 and TRBJ1-5; D not resolved. Germline values: CDR1 KGHSH, CDR2 LQKENI. The V and J ends lost 1 base and 0 bases respectively, with 10 bases between them. The CDR3 totals 16 residues. CDR3 bases: TGTGCCAGCTCACCACGTGGAATTGATAGCAATCAGCCCCAGCATTTT. Translating gives CASSPRGIDSNQPQHF.